Listed below are T cell receptor beta chains from one sample, sequenced in a study of T cell changes during pregnancy in multiple sclerosis. Assay used: immunoSEQ multiplex PCR; TCRdb lists only in-frame clones, some missing. The table shows about 62,000 clones, with under 95% occurring only once. The sample was CD8+ T cells from peripheral blood mononuclear cells, taken in the second trimester of pregnancy. Receptors were obtained from a female donor with multiple sclerosis, enrolled in a pregnancy study. Each CDR3 is given with its conserved first and last residue. Each record gives: CDR3 DNA, CDR3 protein, clone size, V gene, J gene, D gene, CDR3 length. The D gene is left open where the match is weak. Expanded clones get a size class; other rows say once, few or many, or leave the size out.

TGTGCCACAGACAGGGGGCTTGGTCAGCCCCAGCATTTT	CATDRGLGQPQHF	-	TRBV6-6	TRBJ1-5	TRBD1	13
TGTGCCAGCAGCGAGGGGGGGACAGGGCCTCACGTCCTGACTTTC	CASSEGGTGPHVLTF	-	TRBV9	TRBJ2-6	TRBD1	15
TGCAGCGTTGACCCGACGACAGGGGGCTACAATGAGCAGTTCTTC	CSVDPTTGGYNEQFF	-	TRBV29-1	TRBJ2-1	TRBD1	15
TGTGCCAGCAGCTTGGTGGCATCCTACGAGCAGTACTTC	CASSLVASYEQYF	-	TRBV5-5	TRBJ2-7	-	13
TGTGCCAGCAGTTCCCAACCCGACTACCTCTACGAGCAGTACTTC	CASSSQPDYLYEQYF	once	TRBV28	TRBJ2-7	-	15
TGTGCCAGCAGCTTAGTTGGCTCCAGCTCCTACGAGCAGTACTTC	CASSLVGSSSYEQYF	-	TRBV7-9	TRBJ2-7	-	15
TGTGCCAGCAGCATGGACAGGTTCACAGATACGCAGTATTTT	CASSMDRFTDTQYF	-	TRBV27	TRBJ2-3	TRBD1	14
TGTGCCAGCAGTTTCCGGGACAGGGCCGGTGGTGAGCAGTTCTTC	CASSFRDRAGGEQFF	-	TRBV27	TRBJ2-1	TRBD1	15
TGTGCCATCAGTGAGAACGTAGCAGGGACAGGCTACAATGAGCAGTTCTTC	CAISENVAGTGYNEQFF	-	TRBV10-3	TRBJ2-1	TRBD1	17
TGTGCCAGCAGTTTAAGGGGATACGAGCAGTACTTC	CASSLRGYEQYF	-	TRBV27	TRBJ2-7	-	12
TGTGCCAGCAGTCCTACCGGCTACGAGCAGTACTTC	CASSPTGYEQYF	-	TRBV27	TRBJ2-7	-	12
TGTGCCAGCAGCCCCCGTCTAAAGGGGATTCCCGGGGAGCTGTTTTTT	CASSPRLKGIPGELFF	-	TRBV5-5	TRBJ2-2	-	16
TGTGCCAGCAGCTCCATAGTGGAGACCCAGTACTTC	CASSSIVETQYF	-	TRBV5-5	TRBJ2-5	-	12
TGCAGCGCCCAGTTACCCTACGAGCAGTACTTC	CSAQLPYEQYF	-	TRBV29-1	TRBJ2-7	-	11
TGTGCCAGTAGTATACTGGCAGGGCGCACAGATACGCAGTATTTT	CASSILAGRTDTQYF	-	TRBV19	TRBJ2-3	-	15
TGTGCCAGTAGTATAGCCAGAAACACTGAAGCTTTCTTT	CASSIARNTEAFF	-	TRBV19	TRBJ1-1	-	13
TGTGCCAGCAGTCATCAGGGTTACGAGCAGTACTTC	CASSHQGYEQYF	-	TRBV27	TRBJ2-7	-	12
TGTGCCACCAGCAGAAATAGGGGGTGGGAGACCCAGTACTTC	CATSRNRGWETQYF	once	TRBV15	TRBJ2-5	-	14
TGTGCCAGCAGCTTAGTCGGGAATGAGCAGTTCTTC	CASSLVGNEQFF	-	TRBV11-2	TRBJ2-1	-	12
TGTGCCAGTAGTTTCTACACTGAAGCTTTCTTT	CASSFYTEAFF	-	TRBV19	TRBJ1-1	-	11
TGTGCCAGTAGTATCAGCGGGATATACTACAATGAGCAGTTCTTC	CASSISGIYYNEQFF	-	TRBV19	TRBJ2-1	TRBD2	15
TGTGCCAGCAGTTCCGGACAGGGCAATCAGCCCCAGCATTTT	CASSSGQGNQPQHF	-	TRBV27	TRBJ1-5	TRBD1	14
TGTGCCAGCAGTGATAACCCCGGGATCACCGGGGAGCTGTTTTTT	CASSDNPGITGELFF	-	TRBV6-1	TRBJ2-2	-	15
TGTGCCAGCAGCCAGGGGAGGAAGGTGAGGGCTTTCTTT	CASSQGRKVRAFF	-	TRBV14	TRBJ1-1	-	13
TGTGCCAGTAGTATCTATCTAGCGGGAGGGAATGAGCAGTTCTTC	CASSIYLAGGNEQFF	-	TRBV19	TRBJ2-1	TRBD2	15
TGTGCCATCCCCACGGGGCAGGGACAACTGAACACTGAAGCTTTCTTT	CAIPTGQGQLNTEAFF	-	TRBV28	TRBJ1-1	-	16
TGTGCCATTTCGATTCTCCGGGACAGGGCCTACGAGCAGTACTTC	CAISILRDRAYEQYF	-	TRBV10-3	TRBJ2-7	TRBD1	15
TGCAGCGTCTCAGGGGTTGACTCCTACAATGAACAGTTCTTC	CSVSGVDSYNEQFF	-	TRBV29-1	TRBJ2-1	-	14
TGTGCCAGCAGTGAAACCAGGACCTACGAGCAGTACTTC	CASSETRTYEQYF	-	TRBV6-1	TRBJ2-7	-	13
TGCGCCAGCAGCCAACAGGGATTTAGGGAGCAGTACTTC	CASSQQGFREQYF	-	TRBV4-3	TRBJ2-7	-	13
TGCGCCAGCAGTTACGACAGGGGCTACGAGCAGTACTTC	CASSYDRGYEQYF	-	TRBV4-1	TRBJ2-7	TRBD1	13
TGTGCCAGCAGCTTGGCCGGACTAGCGGGCCTCAACTACAATGAGCAGTTCTTC	CASSLAGLAGLNYNEQFF	-	TRBV5-4	TRBJ2-1	TRBD2	18
TGTGCCAGCAGCCTGGGGGCGGGAGGGCCTCGGGAGACCCAGTACTTC	CASSLGAGGPRETQYF	-	TRBV13	TRBJ2-5	TRBD2	16
TGTGCCAGTAGTCCTAAGACAGTTTTCGAGCAGTACTTC	CASSPKTVFEQYF	-	TRBV19	TRBJ2-7	-	13
TGTGCCAGCAGCCACGGGGTTGAGCAGTTCTTC	CASSHGVEQFF	-	TRBV27	TRBJ2-1	-	11
TGCGCCAGCAGCTTGGATCCAGGGGTCCCCTACGAGCAGTACTTC	CASSLDPGVPYEQYF	-	TRBV5-1	TRBJ2-7	-	15
TGTGCCAGTTTTGCGGGGGCAAACCTATACAATGAGCAGTTCTTC	CASFAGANLYNEQFF	-	TRBV27	TRBJ2-1	-	15
TGTGCCAGCAGCTCCGGGACTGCGTCCTACGAGCAGTACTTC	CASSSGTASYEQYF	-	TRBV7-6	TRBJ2-7	-	14
TGTGCCAGTAGTATAAGTCGGCTAGCGGGAGAGGGGAACACCGGGGAGCTGTTTTTT	CASSISRLAGEGNTGELFF	once	TRBV19	TRBJ2-2	TRBD2	19
TGTGCCAGCAGCGGGGGACTCAGGACCTATGGCTACACCTTC	CASSGGLRTYGYTF	-	TRBV9	TRBJ1-2	-	14
TGTGCCAGCAGAGTGCGGGAGGGCCGGGAGCAGTACTTC	CASRVREGREQYF	-	TRBV6-1	TRBJ2-7	TRBD2	13
TGCGCCAGCAGCCACGACAGGTGGGGAGGCAATCAGCCCCAGCATTTT	CASSHDRWGGNQPQHF	-	TRBV4-1	TRBJ1-5	-	16
TGTGCCAGCAGCTTAGTTTATGGGCTAGCGGGAGCAGGAGAGACCCAGTACTTC	CASSLVYGLAGAGETQYF	-	TRBV11-2	TRBJ2-5	TRBD2	18
TGTGCCACCAGAAAACTCCGGGACAAGCACACCTATGGCTACACCTTC	CATRKLRDKHTYGYTF	-	TRBV19	TRBJ1-2	-	16
TGTGCCAGCAGTATTCCTCCGGGACAGATTTGGAACACTGAAGCTTTCTTT	CASSIPPGQIWNTEAFF	-	TRBV27	TRBJ1-1	TRBD1	17
TGTGCCAGCAGTTTTGACATTGCAACCTACGAGCAGTACTTC	CASSFDIATYEQYF	-	TRBV27	TRBJ2-7	-	14
TGTGCCAGCAGTCTGGGCGGGGAGTATGGCTACACCTTC	CASSLGGEYGYTF	-	TRBV28	TRBJ1-2	-	13
TGCTCCGGGACAGAGAACACTGAAGCTTTCTTT	CSGTENTEAFF	-	TRBV30	TRBJ1-1	TRBD1	11
TGTGCCAGTAGTATTGACAGATACAATGAGCAGTTCTTC	CASSIDRYNEQFF	-	TRBV19	TRBJ2-1	-	13
TGCGCCAGCAGCCAAGATGAGGGGCTGGGGGGAGCTTTCTTT	CASSQDEGLGGAFF	-	TRBV4-1	TRBJ1-1	-	14
TGTGCCAGCAGTACTCTTAATGACAGAGATGGCTACACCTTC	CASSTLNDRDGYTF	-	TRBV6-1	TRBJ1-2	-	14
TGTGCCAGCAGCTTAGGGACAGGGCCAGCCTACGAGCAGTACTTC	CASSLGTGPAYEQYF	-	TRBV7-2	TRBJ2-7	TRBD1	15
TGCGCCAGCAGCCAAACACTAGCGCTTACAGATACGCAGTATTTT	CASSQTLALTDTQYF	-	TRBV4-3	TRBJ2-3	TRBD2	15
TGTGCCAGCAGCTTAGACGGGGGTTTGAACACTGAAGCTTTCTTT	CASSLDGGLNTEAFF	-	TRBV11-2	TRBJ1-1	-	15
TGTGCCTGGAGTGTAGGGACAGGGCCGACGCGTCCTCAGCATTTT	CAWSVGTGPTRPQHF	-	TRBV30	TRBJ1-5	TRBD1	15
TGTGCCAGCAGTTTTGGCCTAGCGGGAGTTTACGAGCAGTACTTC	CASSFGLAGVYEQYF	-	TRBV27	TRBJ2-7	TRBD2	15
TGCAGCGTTGAGGTGTTGGGACAGTTGAACACTGAAGCTTTCTTT	CSVEVLGQLNTEAFF	-	TRBV29-1	TRBJ1-1	TRBD1	15